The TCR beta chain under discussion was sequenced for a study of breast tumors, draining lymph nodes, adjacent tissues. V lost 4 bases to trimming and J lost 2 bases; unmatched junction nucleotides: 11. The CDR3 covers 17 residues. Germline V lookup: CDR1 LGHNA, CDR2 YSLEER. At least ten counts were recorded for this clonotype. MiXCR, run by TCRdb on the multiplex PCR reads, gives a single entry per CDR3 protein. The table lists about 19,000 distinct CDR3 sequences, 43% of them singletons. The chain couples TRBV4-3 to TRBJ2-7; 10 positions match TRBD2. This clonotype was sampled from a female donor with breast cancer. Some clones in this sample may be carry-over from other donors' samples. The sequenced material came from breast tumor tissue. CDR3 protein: CASSPEASGSVAYEQYF. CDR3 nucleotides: TGCGCCAGCAGCCCGGAGGCTAGCGGGAGTGTAGCCTACGAGCAGTACTTC.